These 16 T cell receptor beta chains were sequenced from one sample in a study of beta chain features in type 1 diabetes. The investigators reverse transcribed all of the isolated RNA, so they sequenced expressed TCRB transcripts. Here immunoSEQ multiplex PCR was the method, and the copy in TCRdb shows in-frame clones only, minus some. The sample holds about 360,000 clones, roughly an eighth seen once. Sample: naive CD4+ T cells from blood. These receptors came from a man aged 18 to 30 in good health.

The chain has TRBV18 and TRBJ2-3, with 10 bases lining up with TRBD2. The CDR3 loop spans 15 amino acids. CDR1 KGHSH and CDR2 LQKENI come from the germline V gene. The trim removed 6 bases at V and 4 bases at J, leaving 7 bases unmatched. DNA of the CDR3: TGTGCCAGCTCCCTTAGCGGGGGGCGGCCAGATACGCAGTATTTT. Protein sequence: CASSLSGGRPDTQYF. The whole variable domain, filled in from reference TRBV18 and TRBJ2-3, reads NAGVMQNPRHLVRRRGQEARLRCSPMKGHSHVYWYRQLPEEGLKFMVYLQKENIIDESGMPKERFSAEFPKEGPSILRIQQVVRGDSAAYFCASSLSGGRPDTQYFGPGTRLTVL.

CDR3 nucleotide sequence: TGCAGCGCGGACAGGAACACTGAAGCTTTCTTT. Protein sequence: CSADRNTEAFF. V gene TRBV29-1 combines with J gene TRBJ1-1; maybe TRBD1 (6 bases). The CDR3 is made up of 11 amino acids. V lost 7 bases, J lost 1 base, and 7 bases lay in between. Germline V CDR1 and CDR2: SQVTM, ANQGSEA.

The gene calls are TRBV7-9 and TRBJ2-2, with TRBD1 matching over 7 bases. V trimming: 3 bases; J trimming: 5 bases; junction bases outside the gene matches: 9. The germline CDR1 and CDR2 sequences are SEHNR and FQNEAQ (reference sequence). The CDR3 length is 16 residues. This CDR3 is CASSFIGGDGTGELFF. CDR3 nucleotide sequence: TGTGCCAGCAGCTTCATAGGGGGCGATGGGACCGGGGAGCTGTTTTTT.

V gene TRBV15 combines with J gene TRBJ2-4, with 8 bases aligning to TRBD1. V was clipped by 3 bases and J by 4 bases; unmatched bases: 11. Germline V gene sequence: CDR1 LNHNV, CDR2 YYDKDF (reference sequence). The length of the CDR3 is 17 residues. The CDR3 protein is CATSRGRGQGGKNIQYF. CDR3 in DNA: TGTGCCACCAGCAGGGGCAGGGGGCAGGGAGGAAAAAACATTCAGTACTTC.

This rearrangement joins TRBV7-8 to TRBJ2-2; maybe TRBD2 (7 bases). Trimming cost V 4 bases and J 5 bases, with 17 bases left between them. The CDR3 length is 16 residues. Per the germline V gene, CDR1 is SGHVS and CDR2 is FQNEAQ. The CDR3 sequence: CASSWGLVGGTGELFF. The CDR3 nucleotides read TGTGCCAGCAGCTGGGGGCTAGTGGGAGGGACCGGGGAGCTGTTTTTT. Combining the CDR3 with reference TRBV7-8 and TRBJ2-2 gives the whole variable domain GAGVSQSPRYKVAKRGQDVALRCDPISGHVSLFWYQQALGQGPEFLTYFQNEAQLDKSGLPSDRFFAERPEGSVSTLKIQRTQQEDSAVYLCASSWGLVGGTGELFFGEGSRLTVL.

In its sample, this clone was seen many times. This chain uses TRBV21-1 with TRBJ2-5; the table assigns TRBD1, which was not confirmed against the DNA. TRBV21-1 is recorded as a pseudogene. This CDR3 has 14 residues. In DNA form, the CDR3 reads TGTGCCAGCAGCAACCCGACAGGGCAAGAGACCCAGTACTTC. It translates to CASSNPTGQETQYF.

The chain carries TRBV6-1 and TRBJ2-3; no definite D call. The CDR3 consists of 14 residues. Trimming left V 2 bases short and J 6 bases short, with 12 bases between. Germline loops: CDR1 MNHNS, CDR2 SASEGT. CDR3 sequence reads: CASSEMLVSDTQYF. CDR3 sequence (DNA): TGTGCCAGCAGTGAAATGCTAGTTAGTGATACGCAGTATTTT.

This clone has a handful of counts. The rearrangement uses TRBV7-3 and TRBJ1-5; the match to TRBD1 covers 7 bases. The CDR3 runs to 13 residues. Germline V gene sequence: CDR1 SGHTA, CDR2 FQGTGA. Trimming took 0 bases from V and 7 from J; bases not matched to a gene: 0. The CDR3 loop reads CASSLTGGQPQHF. Here the CDR3 DNA reads TGTGCCAGCAGCTTAACAGGGGGCCAGCCCCAGCATTTT. Drawing the rest from reference TRBV7-3 and TRBJ1-5, the complete variable domain is GAGVSQTPSNKVTEKGKYVELRCDPISGHTALYWYRQSLGQGPEFLIYFQGTGAADDSGLPNDRFFAVRPEGSVSTLKIQRTERGDSAVYLCASSLTGGQPQHFGDGTRLSIL.

The chain employs TRBV11-2 and TRBJ2-7; the match to TRBD2 covers 9 bases. This CDR3 spans 15 amino acids. The V gene's germline CDR1 is SGHAT and CDR2 FQNNGV. V shed 3 bases, J shed 6 bases, and the junction held 9 bases outside the gene matches. CDR3 sequence reads: CASSLSGRPSSEQYF. In DNA form, the CDR3 reads TGTGCCAGCAGCTTGAGCGGGAGGCCTTCGAGCGAGCAGTACTTC.

There are a few counts of this clone. J is TRBJ1-3 and V is TRBV30, with no clear D. Trimming took 1 base from V and 7 from J, leaving 5 bases between them. Per germline, CDR1 GTSNPN and CDR2 SVGIG (reference sequence). This CDR3 region has 11 residues. CDR3 bases: TGTGCCTGGAGTGCTATGAACACCATATATTTT. This encodes CAWSAMNTIYF.

This clone was seen only a few times. The V gene is TRBV5-1, the J gene TRBJ2-7, with 9 nucleotides matching TRBD2. This CDR3 region has 15 residues. Germline V gene data show CDR1 as SGHRS and CDR2 as YFSETQ. V lost 4 bases and J lost 0; bases outside the gene matches: 5. CDR3: CASSPGLAASYEQYF. Written as DNA, the CDR3 is TGCGCCAGCAGCCCGGGACTAGCAGCCTCCTACGAGCAGTACTTC.

Only a few counts were recorded for this clone. V gene TRBV18 combines with J gene TRBJ1-4; a weak D match, TRBD1 (6 bases). Germline CDR1 reads KGHSH; CDR2 reads LQKENI. Trimming took off 2 bases at V and 4 bases at J, with 8 bases between the two ends. The CDR3 length is 14 residues. CDR3 sequence (DNA): TGTGCCAGCTCACCAGGACAGATTAATGAAAAACTGTTTTTT. Translating gives CASSPGQINEKLFF.

The chain is built from TRBV4-1 and TRBJ2-6; D is possibly TRBD1 (7 bases). Trimming shortened V by 0 bases and J by 8 bases, and 20 bases separated the two germline ends. CDR1 is MGHRA, CDR2 YSYEKL, per germline. The length of the CDR3 is 18 residues. CDR3 in DNA: TGCGCCAGCAGCCAAGACCCAGGGGGGCTAGGCGGGTCCAACGTCCTGACTTTC. Its translation: CASSQDPGGLGGSNVLTF.

This clone has just a few counts. The chain has TRBV28 and TRBJ2-3; D is possibly TRBD2 (6 bases). V was pared by 7 bases and J by 4 bases, with 12 bases between. The CDR3 spans 13 residues. CDR1 is MDHEN, CDR2 SYDVKM, per germline. The CDR3 loop reads CASMEGGPDTQYF. The DNA of the CDR3 is TGTGCCAGCATGGAGGGAGGCCCAGATACGCAGTATTTT.

The chain combines TRBV7-3 with TRBJ2-1; 10 nucleotides line up with TRBD2. With 0 bases clipped from V and 10 bases from J, the junction kept 9 bases outside the gene matches. Germline-derived CDR1 and CDR2 are SGHTA and FQGTGA. CDR3 length: 16 amino acids. This chain's CDR3 is CASSLTSGGFVGEQFF. The DNA for the CDR3 is TGTGCCAGCAGCTTAACTAGCGGGGGGTTCGTGGGGGAGCAGTTCTTC. The full variable domain, in which reference TRBV7-3 and TRBJ2-1 provide the parts outside the CDR3, is GAGVSQTPSNKVTEKGKYVELRCDPISGHTALYWYRQSLGQGPEFLIYFQGTGAADDSGLPNDRFFAVRPEGSVSTLKIQRTERGDSAVYLCASSLTSGGFVGEQFFGPGTRLTVL.

The chain recombines TRBV10-3 with TRBJ1-5, with 9 bases identical to TRBD1. With V trimmed by 10 bases and J by 1 base, 8 bases remained unmatched. The CDR3 has 15 residues. Germline lookup yields CDR1 ENHRY and CDR2 SYGVKD. The CDR3 DNA follows: TGTGCCACCCAGACAGGGGGTAGGAGCAATCAGCCCCAGCATTTT. Protein: CATQTGGRSNQPQHF.